The 9 T cell receptor beta chains presented below share a single source sample, sequenced in a study of blood T cell repertoires in COVID-19 (dated by TCRdb to 2020 to 2022). Library generation was performed with the immunoSEQ multiplex PCR assay. TCRdb holds this immuneACCESS table with in-frame rearrangements only. Some clones are missing; in checked studies, unresolved V genes explain under half, and the rest has no known cause. The sample table holds about 59,000 clones, of which 79% were seen once. About 3% of the sample goes to the ten largest clones. Sequencing was carried out using peripheral blood. The receptors stem from a man between 60 and 75 years old with acute or convalescent COVID-19.

The chain carries TRBV28 and TRBJ2-1, with D unclear. The CDR3 length is 11 residues. Germline CDR1 and CDR2: MDHEN and SYDVKM. Trimming removed 3 bases from V and 5 bases from J, with 2 bases in between. The CDR3 reads CASSFNNEQFF. In DNA, the CDR3 is TGTGCCAGCAGTTTCAACAATGAGCAGTTCTTC.

The genes are TRBV5-6 and TRBJ1-2, with a possible D match to TRBD1 (5 bases). This CDR3 comprises 15 residues. Germline assignment: CDR1 SGHDT and CDR2 YYEEEE. Trimming took 0 bases from V and 5 from J, leaving 14 bases between them. CDR3 sequence: CASSLVDSTLYGYTF. CDR3 bases: TGTGCCAGCAGCTTGGTTGACAGTACCCTTTATGGCTACACCTTC.

This clone occurred once. CDR3 in amino acids: CASSLQYQETQYF. As DNA, the CDR3 is TGTGCCAGCAGCTTACAGTACCAAGAGACCCAGTACTTC. The chain employs TRBV7-2 and TRBJ2-5; no definite D call. Germline assignment: CDR1 SGHTA and CDR2 FQGNSA. This CDR3 comprises 13 residues. V was shortened by 2 bases and J by 0 bases, with 4 bases between the two germline ends.

This clone was picked up many times. The rearrangement uses TRBV2 and TRBJ2-7, with 8 bases fitting TRBD1. Per the germline V gene, CDR1 is SNHLY and CDR2 is FYNNEI. Losses at the gene ends were 5 bases for V and 0 bases for J; bases not matched to a gene: 6. This CDR3 has 15 residues. The CDR3 region is CASSRTGRSSYEQYF. Written as DNA, the CDR3 is TGTGCCAGCAGTAGGACAGGGAGGAGCTCCTACGAGCAGTACTTC.

The chain combines TRBV12-3 or TRBV12-4 with TRBJ2-1; 10 bases are shared with TRBD2. The trim removed 6 bases at V and 8 bases at J, leaving 1 base unmatched. The CDR3 spans 12 residues. The CDR3 here is CASSGTSDEQFF. CDR3 coding DNA: TGTGCCAGCAGCGGGACTAGCGATGAGCAGTTCTTC.

This chain joins TRBV5-4 and TRBJ2-5, with 13 bases that match TRBD2. The J segment lost 5 bases and the V segment lost 4 bases, leaving 14 bases of the junction unmatched. The CDR3 totals 18 residues. Germline values: CDR1 SGHNT, CDR2 YYREEE (reference sequence). CDR3 DNA sequence: TGTGCCAGCAGCCGTGGACTAGCGGGAGACCGTTACAAGGAGACCCAGTACTTC. This encodes CASSRGLAGDRYKETQYF.

The genes are TRBV19 and TRBJ1-6; D remains ambiguous. Germline loops: CDR1 LNHDA, CDR2 SQIVND (reference sequence). The CDR3 runs to 14 residues. Trimming removed 8 bases at V and 3 bases at J, with 11 bases between. The CDR3 spells CASLNSLYNSPLHF. CDR3 nucleotides: TGTGCCAGTTTAAACAGCCTCTATAATTCACCCCTCCACTTT. Full variable domain (outside the CDR3, taken from reference TRBV19 and TRBJ1-6): DGGITQSPKYLFRKEGQNVTLSCEQNLNHDAMYWYRQDPGQGLRLIYYSQIVNDFQKGDIAEGYSVSREKKESFPLTVTSAQKNPTAFYLCASLNSLYNSPLHFGNGTRLTVT.

The chain has TRBV11-3 and TRBJ2-1; 14 bases fit TRBD2. V gave up 5 bases and J gave up 4 bases; unmatched junction bases: 7. This CDR3 is built from 17 residues. CDR1 is SGHNT, CDR2 YENEEA, per germline. The chain's CDR3 is CASSPRTSGRRYNEQFF. The CDR3 DNA reads as TGTGCCAGCAGCCCCAGGACTAGCGGGAGGAGATACAATGAGCAGTTCTTC.

The rearrangement links TRBV27 to TRBJ1-6; 8 bases fit TRBD1. The germline V gene has CDR1 MNHEY and CDR2 SMNVEV (reference sequence). The junction had 6 bases not matched to a gene; V was cut back by 5 bases and J by 6 bases. The length of the CDR3 is 15 residues. DNA for the CDR3: TGTGCCAGCAGTATTAAGGACAGGGTTAATTCACCCCTCCACTTT. The encoded protein is CASSIKDRVNSPLHF.